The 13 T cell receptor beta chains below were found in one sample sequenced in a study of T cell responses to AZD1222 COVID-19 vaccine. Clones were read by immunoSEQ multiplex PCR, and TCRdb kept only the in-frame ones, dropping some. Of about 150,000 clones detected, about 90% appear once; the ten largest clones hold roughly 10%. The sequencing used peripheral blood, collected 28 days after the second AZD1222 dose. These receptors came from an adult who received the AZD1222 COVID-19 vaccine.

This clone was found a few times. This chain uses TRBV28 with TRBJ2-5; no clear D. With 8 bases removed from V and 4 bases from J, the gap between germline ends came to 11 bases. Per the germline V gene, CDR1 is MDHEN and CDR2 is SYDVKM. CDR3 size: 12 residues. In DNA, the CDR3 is TGTGCCAGCCAATCCGGGTCAGAGACCCAGTACTTC. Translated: CASQSGSETQYF. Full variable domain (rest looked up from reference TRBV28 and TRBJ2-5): DVKVTQSSRYLVKRTGEKVFLECVQDMDHENMFWYRQDPGLGLRLIYFSYDVKMKEKGDIPEGYSVSREKKERFSLILESASTNQTSMYLCASQSGSETQYFGPGTRLLVL.

The CDR3 spells CASSRDAGSPLHF. CDR3 nucleotides: TGTGCCAGCAGCCGGGATGCAGGCTCACCCCTCCACTTT. This sequence joins TRBV11-2 and TRBJ1-6; D is uncertain. The length of the CDR3 is 13 residues. Germline loops: CDR1 SGHAT, CDR2 FQNNGV. V was pared by 5 bases and J by 10 bases, with 12 bases between.

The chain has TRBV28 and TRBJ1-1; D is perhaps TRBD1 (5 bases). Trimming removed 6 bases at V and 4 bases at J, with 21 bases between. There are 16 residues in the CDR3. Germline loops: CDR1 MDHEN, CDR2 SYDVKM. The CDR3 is CASSLVRAPGGTEAFF. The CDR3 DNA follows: TGTGCCAGCAGCTTGGTTAGGGCGCCGGGGGGCACTGAAGCTTTCTTT. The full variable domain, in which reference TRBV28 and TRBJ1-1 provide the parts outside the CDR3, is DVKVTQSSRYLVKRTGEKVFLECVQDMDHENMFWYRQDPGLGLRLIYFSYDVKMKEKGDIPEGYSVSREKKERFSLILESASTNQTSMYLCASSLVRAPGGTEAFFGQGTRLTVV.

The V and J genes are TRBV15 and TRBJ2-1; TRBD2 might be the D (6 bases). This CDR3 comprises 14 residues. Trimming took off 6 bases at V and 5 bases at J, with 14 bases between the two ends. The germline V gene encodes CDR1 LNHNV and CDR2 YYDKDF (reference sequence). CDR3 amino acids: CATRERETNNEQFF. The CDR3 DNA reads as TGTGCCACCAGGGAACGGGAGACCAACAATGAGCAGTTCTTC.

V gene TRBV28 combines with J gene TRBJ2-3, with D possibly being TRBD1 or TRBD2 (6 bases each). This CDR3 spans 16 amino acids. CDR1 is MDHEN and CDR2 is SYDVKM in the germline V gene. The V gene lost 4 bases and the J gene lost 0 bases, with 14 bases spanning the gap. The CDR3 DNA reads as TGTGCCAGCAGTTCCCCCGGGGGCTCTAGCACAGATACGCAGTATTTT. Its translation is CASSSPGGSSTDTQYF.

The CDR3 nucleotides are TGCGCCAGCAGCTCCGCGGGAAGCCAAGAGACCCAGTACTTC. Its protein product is CASSSAGSQETQYF. V is TRBV5-1 and J is TRBJ2-5, with a possible D match to TRBD2 (6 bases). The CDR3 sequence is 14 residues long. The germline V gene encodes CDR1 SGHRS and CDR2 YFSETQ. V was shortened by 3 bases and J by 1 base, with 10 bases between the two germline ends.

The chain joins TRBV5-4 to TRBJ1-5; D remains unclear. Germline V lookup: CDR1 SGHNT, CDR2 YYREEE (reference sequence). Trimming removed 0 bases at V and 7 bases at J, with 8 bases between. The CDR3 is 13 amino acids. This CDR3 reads CASSLEGGQPQHF. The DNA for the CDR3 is TGTGCCAGCAGCTTGGAGGGCGGGCAGCCCCAGCATTTT.

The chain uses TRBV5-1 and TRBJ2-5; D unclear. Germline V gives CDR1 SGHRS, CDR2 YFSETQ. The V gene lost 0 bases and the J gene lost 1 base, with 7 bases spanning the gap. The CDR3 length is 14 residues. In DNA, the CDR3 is TGCGCCAGCAGCTTGGGGACGGTCCAAGAGACCCAGTACTTC. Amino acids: CASSLGTVQETQYF.

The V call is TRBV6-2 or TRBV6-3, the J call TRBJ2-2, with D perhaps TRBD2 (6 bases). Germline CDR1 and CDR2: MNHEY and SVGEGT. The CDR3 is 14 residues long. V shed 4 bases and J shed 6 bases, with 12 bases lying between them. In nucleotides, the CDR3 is TGTGCCAGCAGTTCCCCCGGGGGTGCCGGGGAGCTGTTTTTT. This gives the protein CASSSPGGAGELFF.

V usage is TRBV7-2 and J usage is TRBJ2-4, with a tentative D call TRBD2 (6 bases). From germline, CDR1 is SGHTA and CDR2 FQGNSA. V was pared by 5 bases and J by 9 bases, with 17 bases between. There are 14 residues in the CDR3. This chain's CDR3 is CASSPSGGGSIQYF. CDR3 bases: TGTGCCAGCAGCCCTAGTGGCGGAGGGAGCATTCAGTACTTC.

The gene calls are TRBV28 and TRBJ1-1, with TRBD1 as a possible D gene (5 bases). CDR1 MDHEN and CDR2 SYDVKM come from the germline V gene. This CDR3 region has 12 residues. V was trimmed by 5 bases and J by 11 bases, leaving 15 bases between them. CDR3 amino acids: CASSPRDREAFF. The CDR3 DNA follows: TGTGCCAGCAGTCCTCGGGACCGGGAGGCTTTCTTT. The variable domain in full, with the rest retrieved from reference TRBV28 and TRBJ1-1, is DVKVTQSSRYLVKRTGEKVFLECVQDMDHENMFWYRQDPGLGLRLIYFSYDVKMKEKGDIPEGYSVSREKKERFSLILESASTNQTSMYLCASSPRDREAFFGQGTRLTVV.

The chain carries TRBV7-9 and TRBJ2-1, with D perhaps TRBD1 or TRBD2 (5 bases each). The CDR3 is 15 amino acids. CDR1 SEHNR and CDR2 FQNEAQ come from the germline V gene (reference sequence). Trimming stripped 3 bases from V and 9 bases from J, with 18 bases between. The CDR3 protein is CASSFMGDRNGEQFF. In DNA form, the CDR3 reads TGTGCCAGCAGCTTTATGGGGGATAGAAACGGTGAGCAGTTCTTC.

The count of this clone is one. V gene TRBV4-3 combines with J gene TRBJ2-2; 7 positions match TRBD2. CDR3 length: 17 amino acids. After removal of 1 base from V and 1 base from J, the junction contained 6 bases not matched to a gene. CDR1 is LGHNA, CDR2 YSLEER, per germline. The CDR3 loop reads CASSQVGLEGNTGELFF. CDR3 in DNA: TGCGCCAGCAGCCAAGTTGGACTAGAGGGGAACACCGGGGAGCTGTTTTTT.